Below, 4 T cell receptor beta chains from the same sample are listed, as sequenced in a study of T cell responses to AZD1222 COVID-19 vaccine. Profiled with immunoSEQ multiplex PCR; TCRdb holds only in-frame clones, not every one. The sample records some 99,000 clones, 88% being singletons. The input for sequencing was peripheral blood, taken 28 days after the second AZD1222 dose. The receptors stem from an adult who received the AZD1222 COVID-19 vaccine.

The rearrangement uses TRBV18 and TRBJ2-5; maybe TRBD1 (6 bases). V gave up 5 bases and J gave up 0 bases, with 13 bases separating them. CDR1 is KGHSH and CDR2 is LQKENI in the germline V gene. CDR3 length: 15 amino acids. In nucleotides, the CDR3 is TGTGCCAGCTCAAGGGACATTCTGTACCAAGAGACCCAGTACTTC. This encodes CASSRDILYQETQYF.

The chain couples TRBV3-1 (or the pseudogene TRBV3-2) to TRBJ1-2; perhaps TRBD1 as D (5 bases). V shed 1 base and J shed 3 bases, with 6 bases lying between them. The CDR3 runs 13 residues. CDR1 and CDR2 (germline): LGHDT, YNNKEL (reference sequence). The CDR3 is CASSQVQDYGYTF. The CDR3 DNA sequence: TGTGCCAGCAGCCAAGTACAGGACTATGGCTACACCTTC.

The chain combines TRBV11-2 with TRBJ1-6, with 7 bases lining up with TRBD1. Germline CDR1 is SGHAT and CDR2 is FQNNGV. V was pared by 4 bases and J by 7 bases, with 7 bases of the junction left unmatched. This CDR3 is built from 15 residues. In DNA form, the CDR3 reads TGTGCCAGCAGCTCCCGGGACAGTGAAAATTCACCCCTCCACTTT. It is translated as CASSSRDSENSPLHF.

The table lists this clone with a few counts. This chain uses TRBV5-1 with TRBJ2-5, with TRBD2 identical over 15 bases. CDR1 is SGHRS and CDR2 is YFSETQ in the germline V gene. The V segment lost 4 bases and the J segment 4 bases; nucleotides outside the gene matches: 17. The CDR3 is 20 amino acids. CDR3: CASSQLHGLAGGRVRETQYF. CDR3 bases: TGCGCCAGCAGCCAACTACATGGACTAGCGGGAGGGCGGGTAAGAGAGACCCAGTACTTC.